Shown below are 5 T cell receptor beta chains from a single sample sequenced in a study of naive and memory T cell subsets. An equimolar mix of two oligonucleotides served as the beta constant-region primer for TRBC1 and TRBC2. TCRdb re-called the UMI-ligation and nested PCR reads through MiXCR, storing one row per CDR3 protein. This sample has 89,000 or so distinct CDR3 sequences, with 10% to 15% found just once. Specimen: central memory CD4+ T cells from blood. The source of these receptors is a human donor in good health.

The table lists this clonotype with many counts. The CDR3 bases are TGTGCCAGCAGCTTAGCGTGGACTAGCGGGTACTACAATGAGCAGTTCTTC. Translated: CASSLAWTSGYYNEQFF. This chain links TRBV7-8 with TRBJ2-1, with TRBD2 identical over 11 bases. In germline, CDR1 is SGHVS, CDR2 FQNEAQ. The CDR3 is made up of 17 amino acids. Trimming took 0 bases from V and 3 from J; bases not matched to a gene: 4. Based on the CDR3 plus reference TRBV7-8 and TRBJ2-1, the full variable domain is GAGVSQSPRYKVAKRGQDVALRCDPISGHVSLFWYQQALGQGPEFLTYFQNEAQLDKSGLPSDRFFAERPEGSVSTLKIQRTQQEDSAVYLCASSLAWTSGYYNEQFFGPGTRLTVL.

The table lists this clonotype with a count of one. With a much larger clone just one base away, this may be a read error. The chain is built from TRBV27 and TRBJ2-7; TRBD2 aligns across 12 bases. Germline values: CDR1 MNHEY, CDR2 SMNVEV (reference sequence). This CDR3 region has 16 residues. The CDR3: CACSPYTSGRSYEQYF. The CDR3 nucleotides are TGTGCCTGCAGCCCCTATACTAGCGGGAGGTCCTACGAGCAGTACTTC.

This clonotype was seen once. This chain uses TRBV12-3 or TRBV12-4 with TRBJ2-5; 7 bases match TRBD1. This CDR3 is built from 16 residues. V gave up 6 bases and J gave up 3 bases; unmatched junction bases: 13. CDR3 sequence: CASSKDPGGGEETQYF. In DNA form, the CDR3 reads TGTGCCAGCAGCAAGGACCCAGGGGGTGGGGAAGAGACCCAGTACTTC.

This clonotype was counted many times. The V call is TRBV18, the J call TRBJ2-1; 13 positions agree with TRBD2. This CDR3 spans 17 amino acids. Losses at the gene ends were 3 bases for V and 3 bases for J; bases not matched to a gene: 5. CDR1 is KGHSH, CDR2 LQKENI, per germline. DNA for the CDR3: TGTGCCAGCTCACCGCGCGGGACTAGCGGGGTCTACAATGAGCAGTTCTTC. Amino acid sequence: CASSPRGTSGVYNEQFF.

This clonotype appeared many times. The chain is built from TRBV4-1 and TRBJ2-1, with 9 nucleotides matching TRBD2. The germline V gene encodes CDR1 MGHRA and CDR2 YSYEKL. J was trimmed by 8 bases and V by 2 bases; bases with no gene match: 10. This CDR3 is 16 amino acids long. CDR3 residues: CASSQRAGGRLDEQFF. The CDR3 DNA reads as TGCGCCAGCAGCCAAAGAGCGGGAGGCCGCTTGGATGAGCAGTTCTTC.